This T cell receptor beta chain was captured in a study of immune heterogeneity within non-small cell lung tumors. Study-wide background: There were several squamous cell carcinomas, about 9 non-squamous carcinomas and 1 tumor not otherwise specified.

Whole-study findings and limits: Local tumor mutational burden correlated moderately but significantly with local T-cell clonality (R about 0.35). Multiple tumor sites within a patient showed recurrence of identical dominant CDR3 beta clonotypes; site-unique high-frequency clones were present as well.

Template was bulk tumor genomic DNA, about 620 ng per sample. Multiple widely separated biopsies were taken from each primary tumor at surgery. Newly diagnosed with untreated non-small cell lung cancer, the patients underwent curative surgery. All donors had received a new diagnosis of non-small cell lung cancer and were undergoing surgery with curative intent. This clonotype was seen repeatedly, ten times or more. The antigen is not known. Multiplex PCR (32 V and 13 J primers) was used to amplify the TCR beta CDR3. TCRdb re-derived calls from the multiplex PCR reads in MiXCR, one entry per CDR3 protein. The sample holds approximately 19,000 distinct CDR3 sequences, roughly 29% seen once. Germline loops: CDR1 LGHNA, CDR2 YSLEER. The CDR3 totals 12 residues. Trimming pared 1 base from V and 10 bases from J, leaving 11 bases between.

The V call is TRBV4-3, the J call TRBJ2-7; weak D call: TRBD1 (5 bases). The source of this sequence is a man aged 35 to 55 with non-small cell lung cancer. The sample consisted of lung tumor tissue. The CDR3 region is CASSQGGKGQYF. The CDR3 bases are TGCGCCAGCAGCCAAGGGGGCAAGGGCCAGTACTTC.